This is a list of T cell receptor beta chains from one sample in a study of T cells in pancreatic ductal adenocarcinoma. TCRdb's table, derived via immunoSEQ multiplex PCR, lists solely in-frame clones and lacks some. The sample consists of 85,000 to 120,000 clones, 90% to 95% of them appearing once. The specimen sequenced was PBMCs. The receptor source for this set is a human donor with pancreatic ductal adenocarcinoma. The CDR3 runs from the conserved cysteine through the conserved F or W. Fields, in order: D gene, clone size, CDR3 length, J gene, V gene, CDR3 DNA, CDR3 protein. D genes are given only for firm matches. The size field is filled for only some rows; it gives once, few, many or a size class.

D gene: -; clone size: -; CDR3 length: 15; J gene: TRBJ2-1; V gene: TRBV5-1; CDR3 DNA: TGCGCCAGCAGCTTGTTGCTAGGCTCCTACAATGAGCAGTTCTTC; CDR3 protein: CASSLLLGSYNEQFF
D gene: TRBD2; clone size: -; CDR3 length: 14; J gene: TRBJ2-3; V gene: TRBV9; CDR3 DNA: TGTGCCAGCAGCCCGCGACTAGCCCCAGATACGCAGTATTTT; CDR3 protein: CASSPRLAPDTQYF
D gene: -; clone size: -; CDR3 length: 14; J gene: TRBJ2-7; V gene: TRBV6-5; CDR3 DNA: TGTGCCAGCAGTTACTCTCGAAGAGTACGCCAGCAGTACTTC; CDR3 protein: CASSYSRRVRQQYF
D gene: TRBD2; clone size: -; CDR3 length: 15; J gene: TRBJ2-7; V gene: TRBV5-4; CDR3 DNA: TGTGCCAGCAGCTTGGAACCTAGCGGGAAGTACGAGCAGTACTTC; CDR3 protein: CASSLEPSGKYEQYF
D gene: -; clone size: -; CDR3 length: 13; J gene: TRBJ1-4; V gene: TRBV7-2; CDR3 DNA: TGTGCCAGCAGCTTAGTGTCGGGTGAAAAACTGTTTTTT; CDR3 protein: CASSLVSGEKLFF
D gene: TRBD2; clone size: -; CDR3 length: 16; J gene: TRBJ2-5; V gene: TRBV9; CDR3 DNA: TGTGCCAGCAGCCCCGGCGTTGCGGGAGTGGGGGAGACCCAGTACTTC; CDR3 protein: CASSPGVAGVGETQYF
D gene: -; clone size: -; CDR3 length: 13; J gene: TRBJ2-7; V gene: TRBV18; CDR3 DNA: TGTGCCAGCTCACCAATGAGCACCTACGAGCAGTACTTC; CDR3 protein: CASSPMSTYEQYF
D gene: -; clone size: -; CDR3 length: 13; J gene: TRBJ1-4; V gene: TRBV30; CDR3 DNA: TGTGCCTGGAGAATCCAGTCTAATGAAAAACTGTTTTTT; CDR3 protein: CAWRIQSNEKLFF
D gene: -; clone size: -; CDR3 length: 11; J gene: TRBJ1-2; V gene: TRBV2; CDR3 DNA: TGTGCCAGCAGTGGTTTAGATGGCTACACCTTC; CDR3 protein: CASSGLDGYTF
D gene: -; clone size: -; CDR3 length: 16; J gene: TRBJ2-3; V gene: TRBV7-8; CDR3 DNA: TGTGCCAGCAGCTACACAGGGACCCTATACACAGATACGCAGTATTTT; CDR3 protein: CASSYTGTLYTDTQYF
D gene: -; clone size: -; CDR3 length: 12; J gene: TRBJ2-1; V gene: TRBV7-2; CDR3 DNA: TGTGCCAGCAGCTCCTTATACAATGAGCAGTTCTTC; CDR3 protein: CASSSLYNEQFF
D gene: TRBD2; clone size: -; CDR3 length: 14; J gene: TRBJ2-3; V gene: TRBV28; CDR3 DNA: TGTGCCAGCAGTAATAGCGGGACGCCAGATACGCAGTATTTT; CDR3 protein: CASSNSGTPDTQYF
D gene: TRBD2; clone size: -; CDR3 length: 13; J gene: TRBJ2-7; V gene: TRBV19; CDR3 DNA: TGTGCCAGTAAGGGACTAGACGAATACGAGCAGTACTTC; CDR3 protein: CASKGLDEYEQYF
D gene: TRBD2; clone size: -; CDR3 length: 20; J gene: TRBJ2-5; V gene: TRBV5-1; CDR3 DNA: TGCGCCAGCAGCCCCAGGGCGGTCGGAAGGGCGGGAGGGCCGGTGGAGACCCAGTACTTC; CDR3 protein: CASSPRAVGRAGGPVETQYF
D gene: -; clone size: once; CDR3 length: 17; J gene: TRBJ2-7; V gene: TRBV2; CDR3 DNA: TGTGCCAGCAGTGAAGCGCTTTGGACAGCGAGCTCCTACGAGCAGTACTTC; CDR3 protein: CASSEALWTASSYEQYF
D gene: TRBD2; clone size: -; CDR3 length: 15; J gene: TRBJ2-2; V gene: TRBV11-2; CDR3 DNA: TGTGCCAGCAGCTTGCTAGCGGGGCCCACCGGGGAGCTGTTTTTT; CDR3 protein: CASSLLAGPTGELFF
D gene: TRBD2; clone size: -; CDR3 length: 18; J gene: TRBJ2-7; V gene: TRBV4-2; CDR3 DNA: TGTGCCAGCAGCCGAGGACTAGCGGGAGCTTCTCCCACCCACGAGCAGTACTTC; CDR3 protein: CASSRGLAGASPTHEQYF
D gene: TRBD1; clone size: -; CDR3 length: 14; J gene: TRBJ1-1; V gene: TRBV4-2; CDR3 DNA: TGTGCCAGCAGCCCGGACAGGTTGAACACTGAAGCTTTCTTT; CDR3 protein: CASSPDRLNTEAFF
D gene: TRBD2; clone size: -; CDR3 length: 19; J gene: TRBJ2-5; V gene: TRBV9; CDR3 DNA: TGTGCCAGCAGCGCCGGAGCCCTAGCGGGAGGGCCGGTCCAAGAGACCCAGTACTTC; CDR3 protein: CASSAGALAGGPVQETQYF
D gene: -; clone size: -; CDR3 length: 16; J gene: TRBJ2-7; V gene: TRBV28; CDR3 DNA: TGTGCCAGCAGACCCGGGGGAGCGGCCTTCTCCTACGAGCAGTACTTC; CDR3 protein: CASRPGGAAFSYEQYF
D gene: -; clone size: -; CDR3 length: 14; J gene: TRBJ2-7; V gene: TRBV18; CDR3 DNA: TGTGCCAGCTCATCCAGAACCACCAACTACGAGCAGTACTTC; CDR3 protein: CASSSRTTNYEQYF
D gene: TRBD2; clone size: -; CDR3 length: 15; J gene: TRBJ2-2; V gene: TRBV6-5; CDR3 DNA: TGTGCCAGCAGTTACAGCGGACTAGCCACCGGGGAGCTGTTTTTT; CDR3 protein: CASSYSGLATGELFF
D gene: TRBD1; clone size: -; CDR3 length: 14; J gene: TRBJ1-1; V gene: TRBV10-2; CDR3 DNA: TGCGCCAGCAGAGTAGGGGGCCGGAACACTGAAGCTTTCTTT; CDR3 protein: CASRVGGRNTEAFF
D gene: -; clone size: -; CDR3 length: 12; J gene: TRBJ2-3; V gene: TRBV5-8; CDR3 DNA: TGTGCCAGCAGCTCAGTGTCAGATACGCAGTATTTT; CDR3 protein: CASSSVSDTQYF
D gene: -; clone size: -; CDR3 length: 14; J gene: TRBJ1-4; V gene: TRBV19; CDR3 DNA: TGTGCCAGCGCGGAGGGAGGAAGGGATGAAAAACTGTTTTTT; CDR3 protein: CASAEGGRDEKLFF
D gene: TRBD2; clone size: -; CDR3 length: 21; J gene: TRBJ2-5; V gene: TRBV4-2; CDR3 DNA: TGTGCCAGCAGCCAAGACCCACGAAGGGGACTAGCGGGAGGGCTGGAAGAGACCCAGTACTTC; CDR3 protein: CASSQDPRRGLAGGLEETQYF
D gene: TRBD2; clone size: -; CDR3 length: 15; J gene: TRBJ2-3; V gene: TRBV7-3; CDR3 DNA: TGTGCCAGCAGCTCGCCAGCGGGAGACACAGATACGCAGTATTTT; CDR3 protein: CASSSPAGDTDTQYF
D gene: -; clone size: -; CDR3 length: 12; J gene: TRBJ2-2; V gene: TRBV18; CDR3 DNA: TGTGCCAGCTCAGTTAGAGCCTGGGAGCTGTTTTTT; CDR3 protein: CASSVRAWELFF
D gene: -; clone size: few; CDR3 length: 15; J gene: TRBJ2-1; V gene: TRBV7-3; CDR3 DNA: TGTGCCAGCAGCTTAACCCCTCAAGAGTATGGTGAGCAGTTCTTC; CDR3 protein: CASSLTPQEYGEQFF
D gene: TRBD1; clone size: -; CDR3 length: 17; J gene: TRBJ2-3; V gene: TRBV4-3; CDR3 DNA: TGCGCCAGCAGCCAAGATTGGGGACAGGTTCGGACAGATACGCAGTATTTT; CDR3 protein: CASSQDWGQVRTDTQYF
D gene: -; clone size: few; CDR3 length: 16; J gene: TRBJ1-5; V gene: TRBV15; CDR3 DNA: TGTGCCACCAGCAGAGATCAGGGGTTCGGGAATCAGCCCCAGCATTTT; CDR3 protein: CATSRDQGFGNQPQHF
D gene: TRBD2; clone size: once; CDR3 length: 12; J gene: TRBJ2-7; V gene: TRBV10-2; CDR3 DNA: TGCGCCAGCAGTGGGGAGGGATACGAGCAGTACTTC; CDR3 protein: CASSGEGYEQYF
D gene: TRBD2; clone size: -; CDR3 length: 15; J gene: TRBJ2-7; V gene: TRBV6-4; CDR3 DNA: TGTGCCAGCCCTCTGGGAATTCTAGCGGGAGACGAGCAGTACTTC; CDR3 protein: CASPLGILAGDEQYF
D gene: TRBD1; clone size: -; CDR3 length: 16; J gene: TRBJ2-5; V gene: TRBV10-3; CDR3 DNA: TGTGCCATCAGTGACGTAACAGGGGCCTTACAAGAGACCCAGTACTTC; CDR3 protein: CAISDVTGALQETQYF
D gene: -; clone size: -; CDR3 length: 14; J gene: TRBJ2-7; V gene: TRBV7-9; CDR3 DNA: TGTGCCAGCAGCGCTAGCGCCATTTCCTACGAGCAGTACTTC; CDR3 protein: CASSASAISYEQYF
D gene: -; clone size: -; CDR3 length: 13; J gene: TRBJ2-7; V gene: TRBV18; CDR3 DNA: TGTGCCAGCTCAAGCAGCGGTACCTACGAGCAGTACTTC; CDR3 protein: CASSSSGTYEQYF
D gene: -; clone size: -; CDR3 length: 14; J gene: TRBJ2-3; V gene: TRBV7-9; CDR3 DNA: TGTGCCAGCAGCTTAGTCCCTAGCACAGATACGCAGTATTTT; CDR3 protein: CASSLVPSTDTQYF
D gene: -; clone size: once; CDR3 length: 13; J gene: TRBJ2-5; V gene: TRBV7-2; CDR3 DNA: TGTGCCAGCAGCTTAGAGGGGGGGGAGACCCAGTACTTC; CDR3 protein: CASSLEGGETQYF
D gene: -; clone size: -; CDR3 length: 13; J gene: TRBJ2-1; V gene: TRBV7-6; CDR3 DNA: TGTGCCAGCAGCTTAGGGACTCCCAATGAGCAGTTCTTC; CDR3 protein: CASSLGTPNEQFF
D gene: -; clone size: -; CDR3 length: 13; J gene: TRBJ2-5; V gene: TRBV6-1; CDR3 DNA: TGTGCCAGCAGATCTGGGGCTTGGGAGACCCAGTACTTC; CDR3 protein: CASRSGAWETQYF
D gene: TRBD1; clone size: -; CDR3 length: 15; J gene: TRBJ2-7; V gene: TRBV7-2; CDR3 DNA: TGTGCCAGCAGCTTAGGGACAGGGGAATACTACGAGCAGTACTTC; CDR3 protein: CASSLGTGEYYEQYF
D gene: -; clone size: few; CDR3 length: 16; J gene: TRBJ2-5; V gene: TRBV23-1; CDR3 DNA: TGCGCCAGCAGTCCCCTCCGAGGGCAGGGGCAAGAGACCCAGTACTTC; CDR3 protein: CASSPLRGQGQETQYF
D gene: -; clone size: -; CDR3 length: 16; J gene: TRBJ2-5; V gene: TRBV27; CDR3 DNA: TGTGCCAGCAGTCCCCACGGGAGTGGGTTGTGGGAGACCCAGTACTTC; CDR3 protein: CASSPHGSGLWETQYF
D gene: -; clone size: once; CDR3 length: 11; J gene: TRBJ2-7; V gene: TRBV13; CDR3 DNA: TGTGCCAGCAGCCCGGCCTACGAGCAGTACTTC; CDR3 protein: CASSPAYEQYF
D gene: TRBD2; clone size: -; CDR3 length: 13; J gene: TRBJ2-2; V gene: TRBV6-6; CDR3 DNA: TGTGCCAGCAAAAGACTAGCTTCCGGGGAGCTGTTTTTT; CDR3 protein: CASKRLASGELFF